This record covers a single TCR beta chain. Its antigen is still unknown. The V end was cut by 7 bases, the J end by 4 bases, with 25 bases between. The CDR3 is 17 residues long. Per the germline V gene, CDR1 is SNHLY and CDR2 is FYNNEI. The sample comes from a study of vaccination and CD4 T cells after COVID-19. Background on the study: The convalescent population consisted of six males and four females, two of whom were of Hispanic ethnicity.

Regarding treatment: approximately 9-day PBMC culture with coronavirus spike peptide pools or control peptides (ViraFEST assay). Cultured CD4+ T cells had their DNA profiled by the Oncomine TCR Beta short-read assay. TCRdb fed the PCR reads into MiXCR, producing one record per CDR3 protein. The data hold approximately 15,000 distinct CDR3 sequences, with around 56% observed a single time. The chain uses TRBV2 and TRBJ1-2; tentatively, D is TRBD1 (6 bases). The sequencing sample was made of CD4+ T cells from blood, cultured in vitro. This TCR came from a human donor who had recovered from COVID-19. CDR3 nucleotides: TGTGCCAGCAAGAGGGGGGGTGAATCGGCACGCTCCTATGGCTACACCTTC. It yields the protein CASKRGGESARSYGYTF. Full variable domain (remainder filled in from reference TRBV2 and TRBJ1-2): EPEVTQTPSHQVTQMGQEVILRCVPISNHLYFYWYRQILGQKVEFLVSFYNNEISEKSEIFDDQFSVERPDGSNFTLKIRSTKLEDSAMYFCASKRGGESARSYGYTFGSGTRLTVV.